This T cell receptor (beta chain) was captured in a study of cytomegalovirus exposure and HLA in healthy donors. Study overall: Among the roughly 400 genotyped donors, 65% to 85% were placed in the Caucasian-associated ancestry cluster.

Both 60 Vbeta primers and 13 Jbeta primers went into the PCR. Only in-frame clones appear in the TCRdb table, and some are missing; sequencing was by immunoSEQ multiplex PCR. There are tens of thousands of clones in the sample; about three quarters occur only once, and roughly 3.3% lies in the top ten. The CDR3 has 14 amino acids. Trimming removed 4 bases from V and 1 base from J; junction bases left unmatched: 3. CDR1 SEHNR and CDR2 FQNEAQ come from the germline V gene (reference sequence). The rearrangement joins TRBV7-9 to TRBJ2-5; 7 nucleotides line up with TRBD1. This sequence originates from a woman aged 30 to 39 in good health and CMV-seronegative. The source material was PBMCs. CDR3 sequence (DNA): TGTGCCAGCAGCTGGGACAGACTCCAAGAGACCCAGTACTTC. Its protein is CASSWDRLQETQYF.